Below are 14 T cell receptor beta chains sequenced from a single sample in a study of T-cell memory formation after mild COVID-19. In TCRdb, the 5' RACE reads were re-called with MiXCR into one record per CDR3 protein. Of roughly 110,000 distinct CDR3 sequences listed, about 17% are singletons. Sequencing was done on a sample of PBMCs or a T cell subset sorted from them (not recorded which). Source of these receptors: an adult woman who had mild COVID-19 (a few samples of this study predate the infection). Cell type and time point are not known.

The V gene is TRBV29-1, the J gene TRBJ2-7; maybe TRBD2 (6 bases). Trimming left V 3 bases short and J 0 bases short, with 12 bases between. From germline, CDR1 is SQVTM and CDR2 ANQGSEA. The CDR3 runs to 14 residues. The CDR3 spells CSVEMGEASYEQYF. The CDR3 nucleotides read TGCAGCGTTGAGATGGGGGAGGCCTCCTACGAGCAGTACTTC.

This clonotype occurred a few times. V gene TRBV9 combines with J gene TRBJ2-7; tentative D call: TRBD2 (6 bases). Trimming cost V 0 bases and J 5 bases, with 15 bases left between them. This CDR3 is 15 amino acids long. Looked up from germline, CDR1 is SGDLS and CDR2 is YYNGEE. CDR3 sequence reads: CASSVEGRQRDEQYF. The CDR3 coding sequence is TGTGCCAGCAGCGTAGAGGGACGACAGCGGGACGAGCAGTACTTC.

This clonotype showed up just a few times. The gene calls are TRBV4-1 and TRBJ2-1; tentatively, D is TRBD1 (5 bases). V dropped 3 bases and J dropped 7 bases, with 13 bases sitting between them. This CDR3 region has 14 residues. The germline V gene encodes CDR1 MGHRA and CDR2 YSYEKL. The CDR3, as DNA: TGCGCCAGCAGCCACGATGGGGCTTTGAATGAGCAGTTCTTC. Translated, it gives CASSHDGALNEQFF.

This clonotype was observed a few times. The chain is built from TRBV3-1 and TRBJ2-1; 13 bases agree with TRBD2. The CDR3 totals 19 residues. The germline V gene has CDR1 LGHDT and CDR2 YNNKEL (reference sequence). With 1 base clipped from V and 1 base from J, the junction kept 7 bases outside the gene matches. CDR3 nucleotide sequence: TGTGCCAGCAGCCAAGTACCTCTGACTAGCGGGGGGTCCTACAATGAGCAGTTCTTC. Translated, it gives CASSQVPLTSGGSYNEQFF.

The rearrangement uses TRBV7-2 and TRBJ2-5; 10 nucleotides agree with TRBD2. CDR1 SGHTA and CDR2 FQGNSA come from the germline V gene. The CDR3 runs to 15 residues. Germline trimming cut 5 bases from V and 3 bases from J; bases unmatched to any gene: 6. DNA for the CDR3: TGTGCCAGCAGCATCTGGACTAGCGGAGAAGAGACCCAGTACTTC. Translating gives CASSIWTSGEETQYF.

This clonotype has just a few counts. V and J are TRBV4-2 and TRBJ1-2; D is possibly TRBD1 (6 bases). Trimming shortened V by 0 bases and J by 8 bases, and 13 bases separated the two germline ends. The CDR3 is 14 amino acids. CDR1 is LGHNA and CDR2 is YNFKEQ in the germline V gene. CDR3 residues: CASSQEGDTRGYTF. The CDR3 DNA reads TGTGCCAGCAGCCAAGAAGGGGACACGAGGGGCTACACCTTC.

This clonotype was seen at least ten times. V and J are TRBV5-4 and TRBJ1-1; no definite D call. The V end was cut by 4 bases, the J end by 0 bases, with 13 bases between. The CDR3 consists of 15 residues. Germline CDR1 and CDR2: SGHNT and YYREEE (reference sequence). CDR3 sequence (DNA): TGTGCCAGCAGCGATGGGCCAGGTATGAACACTGAAGCTTTCTTT. Protein product: CASSDGPGMNTEAFF.

This chain connects TRBV30 to TRBJ2-2; D is unclear. The CDR3 length is 15 residues. Germline V gene sequence: CDR1 GTSNPN, CDR2 SVGIG (reference sequence). V was cut by 0 bases and J by 4 bases, with 12 bases left in between. CDR3 sequence reads: CAWSVPFLATGELFF. The CDR3 DNA reads TGTGCCTGGAGTGTACCATTCTTGGCCACCGGGGAGCTGTTTTTT. The entire variable domain, with the rest obtained from reference TRBV30 and TRBJ2-2, is as follows: SQTIHQWPATLVQPVGSPLSLECTVEGTSNPNLYWYRQAAGRGLQLLFYSVGIGQISSEVPQNLSASRPQDRQFILSSKKLLLSDSGFYLCAWSVPFLATGELFFGEGSRLTVL.

The V and J genes are TRBV10-3 and TRBJ2-2; TRBD1 aligns across 8 bases. Germline loops: CDR1 ENHRY, CDR2 SYGVKD. V lost 6 bases and J lost 2; bases outside the gene matches: 5. The CDR3 sequence is 15 residues long. The CDR3 sequence is CAIRMDRENTGELFF. The CDR3 nucleotides read TGTGCCATCAGAATGGACAGGGAAAACACCGGGGAGCTGTTTTTT.

This clonotype showed up many times. V is TRBV7-9 and J is TRBJ2-7; weak D call: TRBD1 (7 bases). The CDR3 is 15 amino acids. V shed 5 bases and J shed 7 bases, with 21 bases lying between them. Germline CDR1 and CDR2: SEHNR and FQNEAQ (reference sequence). CDR3 in amino acids: CASSDTNEGAGEQYF. Here the CDR3 DNA reads TGTGCCAGCAGCGACACAAATGAGGGGGCGGGGGAGCAGTACTTC. Together with reference TRBV7-9 and TRBJ2-7, the CDR3 gives the full variable domain: DTGVSQNPRHKITKRGQNVTFRCDPISEHNRLYWYRQTLGQGPEFLTYFQNEAQLEKSRLLSDRFSAERPKGSFSTLEIQRTEQGDSAMYLCASSDTNEGAGEQYFGPGTRLTVT.

V usage is TRBV27 and J usage is TRBJ1-2; the match to TRBD1 covers 8 bases. Trimming at V came to 5 bases and at J to 3 bases, leaving 8 bases not matched to a gene. Germline CDR1 and CDR2: MNHEY and SMNVEV (reference sequence). There are 15 residues in the CDR3. The CDR3 DNA is TGTGCCAGCAGTCCAGTGCAGGGGGCCTACTATGGCTACACCTTC. This codes for CASSPVQGAYYGYTF.

The chain has TRBV14 and TRBJ2-7, with 8 bases fitting TRBD2. Trimming cost V 2 bases and J 0 bases; bases outside gene matches: 12. Per the germline V gene, CDR1 is SGHDN and CDR2 is FVKESK. CDR3 size: 18 residues. CDR3 sequence reads: CASSQKSSGPLFSYEQYF. As DNA, the CDR3 is TGTGCCAGCAGCCAAAAGTCTAGCGGGCCCTTATTCTCCTACGAGCAGTACTTC.

V is TRBV5-4 and J is TRBJ2-7, with 8 bases aligning to TRBD2. Germline CDR1 SGHNT, CDR2 YYREEE (reference sequence). The CDR3 has 15 amino acids. V gave up 4 bases and J gave up 0 bases; unmatched junction bases: 6. The CDR3, as DNA: TGTGCCAGCAGCCCTGGACTAGCCGGCTCCTACGAGCAGTACTTC. Residues: CASSPGLAGSYEQYF.

Many counts were recorded for this clonotype. The chain couples TRBV6-5 to TRBJ2-7; 10 bases are a match to TRBD1. After removal of 4 bases from V and 5 bases from J, the junction contained 5 bases not matched to a gene. Germline V gives CDR1 MNHEY, CDR2 SVGAGI. CDR3 size: 14 residues. For the CDR3, the DNA is TGTGCCAGCAGTTCGGGACAGGGGAGCGACGAGCAGTACTTC. Amino acids: CASSSGQGSDEQYF.